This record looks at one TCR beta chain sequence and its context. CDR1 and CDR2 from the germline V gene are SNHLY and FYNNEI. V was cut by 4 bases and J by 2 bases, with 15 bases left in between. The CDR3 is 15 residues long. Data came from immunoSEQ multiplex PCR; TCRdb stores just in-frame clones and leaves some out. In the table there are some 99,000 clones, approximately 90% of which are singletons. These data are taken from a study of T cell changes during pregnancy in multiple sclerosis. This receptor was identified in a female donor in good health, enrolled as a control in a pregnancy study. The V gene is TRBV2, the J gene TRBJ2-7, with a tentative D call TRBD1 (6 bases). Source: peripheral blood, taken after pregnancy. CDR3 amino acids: CASSAVRGRPYEQYF. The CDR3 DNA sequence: TGTGCCAGCAGTGCTGTCAGGGGTAGACCCTACGAGCAGTACTTC.